These 28 T cell receptor beta chains came from one sample sequenced in a study of technical replicates of blood from a handful of donors. The repertoire was sequenced with immunoSEQ multiplex PCR; TCRdb's copy has only in-frame clones and lacks some. Altogether around 93,000 clones are present, just under 95% being singletons, with the ten largest covering more than 0.3%. The sample comprised T cells isolated from PBMCs. The receptors derive from a human donor in good health.

The chain uses TRBV28 and TRBJ2-7, with D tentatively TRBD2 (6 bases). Germline V gene sequence: CDR1 MDHEN, CDR2 SYDVKM. With 1 base removed from V and 2 bases from J, the gap between germline ends came to 9 bases. The CDR3 runs to 14 residues. The CDR3 spells CASSLSGLTYEQYF. CDR3 nucleotides: TGTGCCAGCAGTTTATCGGGACTCACCTACGAGCAGTACTTC. The full variable domain, its missing parts supplied by reference TRBV28 and TRBJ2-7, is DVKVTQSSRYLVKRTGEKVFLECVQDMDHENMFWYRQDPGLGLRLIYFSYDVKMKEKGDIPEGYSVSREKKERFSLILESASTNQTSMYLCASSLSGLTYEQYFGPGTRLTVT.

The chain uses TRBV7-9 and TRBJ2-3; possibly TRBD2 for D (6 bases). Germline values: CDR1 SEHNR, CDR2 FQNEAQ (reference sequence). This CDR3 comprises 14 residues. V was clipped by 3 bases and J by 2 bases, with 9 bases between them. The CDR3 nucleotides read TGTGCCAGCAGCTTGGACTACGTCACAGATACGCAGTATTTT. It translates to CASSLDYVTDTQYF.

This chain uses TRBV6-1 with TRBJ1-5; TRBD1 agrees at 11 bases. CDR1 and CDR2 (germline): MNHNS, SASEGT. The CDR3 extends over 16 amino acids. J lost 4 bases, V lost 4 bases, and 6 bases had no gene match. Here the CDR3 reads CASSASGTGGNQPQHF. CDR3 in DNA: TGTGCCAGCAGTGCTTCCGGGACAGGGGGAAATCAGCCCCAGCATTTT.

The chain couples TRBV5-6 to TRBJ2-5, with D possibly being TRBD1 (6 bases). The CDR3 length is 14 residues. Germline CDR1 SGHDT, CDR2 YYEEEE. Trimming pared 3 bases from V and 3 bases from J, leaving 12 bases between. The CDR3 here is CASSYGNREETQYF. CDR3 bases: TGTGCCAGCAGCTATGGGAACAGGGAAGAGACCCAGTACTTC. The complete variable domain, with remaining parts taken from reference TRBV5-6 and TRBJ2-5, reads DAGVTQSPTHLIKTRGQQVTLRCSPKSGHDTVSWYQQALGQGPQFIFQYYEEEERQRGNFPDRFSGHQFPNYSSELNVNALLLGDSALYLCASSYGNREETQYFGPGTRLLVL.

This clone appeared once. The V and J genes are TRBV2 and TRBJ2-2; 10 bases match TRBD2. Germline V gene sequence: CDR1 SNHLY, CDR2 FYNNEI. This CDR3 comprises 15 residues. The V and J ends lost 8 bases and 9 bases, in that order; junction bases with no gene match: 12. This CDR3 reads CASDPSGSNSRELFF. As DNA, the CDR3 is TGTGCCAGCGACCCTAGCGGGAGTAATTCCAGGGAGCTGTTTTTT. Using reference TRBV2 and TRBJ2-2 for the parts outside the CDR3, the full variable domain is EPEVTQTPSHQVTQMGQEVILRCVPISNHLYFYWYRQILGQKVEFLVSFYNNEISEKSEIFDDQFSVERPDGSNFTLKIRSTKLEDSAMYFCASDPSGSNSRELFFGEGSRLTVL.

The V and J genes are TRBV29-1 and TRBJ1-1; D may be TRBD1 (5 bases). The germline CDR1 and CDR2 sequences are SQVTM and ANQGSEA. The CDR3 extends over 13 amino acids. Trimming removed 2 bases from V and 7 bases from J, with 14 bases in between. The CDR3, as DNA: TGCAGCGTTGAACTGTTTCCAGGGTTTGAAGCTTTCTTT. Its translation: CSVELFPGFEAFF.

This sequence joins TRBV7-9 and TRBJ2-3, with 12 positions matching TRBD2. The CDR3 runs 15 residues. Germline V gives CDR1 SEHNR, CDR2 FQNEAQ (reference sequence). With V trimmed by 11 bases and J by 6 bases, 12 bases remained unmatched. The CDR3 coding sequence is TGTGCCGGGGGTAGACTAGCGGGAGCTGGGGATACGCAGTATTTT. It codes for CAGGRLAGAGDTQYF. The whole variable domain, remainder taken from reference TRBV7-9 and TRBJ2-3, is DTGVSQNPRHKITKRGQNVTFRCDPISEHNRLYWYRQTLGQGPEFLTYFQNEAQLEKSRLLSDRFSAERPKGSFSTLEIQRTEQGDSAMYLCAGGRLAGAGDTQYFGPGTRLTVL.

The chain joins TRBV28 to TRBJ2-5; 9 nucleotides line up with TRBD1. Germline trimming cut 5 bases from V and 5 bases from J; bases unmatched to any gene: 9. Germline V CDR1 and CDR2: MDHEN, SYDVKM. CDR3 length: 15 residues. In DNA form, the CDR3 reads TGTGCCAGCAGTATTGGGACAGGGTATAGGGAGACCCAGTACTTC. Translating gives CASSIGTGYRETQYF.

This clone has only a few counts. The V gene is TRBV4-3, the J gene TRBJ1-1; D is ambiguous. V was cut by 1 base and J by 11 bases, with 14 bases left in between. CDR3 length: 13 residues. CDR1 LGHNA and CDR2 YSLEER come from the germline V gene. The CDR3 loop reads CASSQVPPKEAFF. In nucleotides, the CDR3 is TGCGCCAGCAGCCAAGTTCCACCAAAAGAGGCTTTCTTT.

The chain carries TRBV9 and TRBJ2-7, with 10 positions matching TRBD2. This CDR3 has 16 amino acids. Germline V CDR1 and CDR2: SGDLS, YYNGEE. J was trimmed by 2 bases and V by 0 bases; bases with no gene match: 5. The CDR3 loop reads CASSVGTSGLTYEQYF. DNA of the CDR3: TGTGCCAGCAGCGTAGGGACTAGCGGTTTAACCTACGAGCAGTACTTC.

The J gene is TRBJ2-7, the V gene TRBV14; tentative D call: TRBD2 (5 bases). Per germline, CDR1 SGHDN and CDR2 FVKESK. The V end was cut by 4 bases, the J end by 4 bases, with 5 bases between. This CDR3 comprises 11 residues. The DNA of the CDR3 is TGTGCCAGCAGCCGGGAGTACGAGCAGTACTTC. Translation gives CASSREYEQYF.

This clone was seen only once. The V and J genes are TRBV9 and TRBJ1-3; 11 bases are a match to TRBD1. Germline V gene lookup returns CDR1 SGDLS and CDR2 YYNGEE. The CDR3 has 16 amino acids. V shed 4 bases, J shed 1 base, and the junction held 4 bases outside the gene matches. CDR3 sequence (DNA): TGTGCCAGCAGCATACGGGACAGGGGGTCTGGAAACACCATATATTTT. Encoded protein: CASSIRDRGSGNTIYF.

The table lists this clone with a count of one. V gene TRBV19 combines with J gene TRBJ2-3, with a possible D match to TRBD2 (7 bases). CDR1 LNHDA and CDR2 SQIVND come from the germline V gene (reference sequence). V was clipped by 6 bases and J by 3 bases, with 19 bases between them. The CDR3 is 16 amino acids. Written as DNA, the CDR3 is TGTGCCAGTAGCAGCGGGAAGGGTCAGGGGACAGATACGCAGTATTTT. Translated: CASSSGKGQGTDTQYF.

The V call is TRBV7-2, the J call TRBJ1-5; D possibly corresponds to TRBD1 (5 bases). V shed 4 bases and J shed 2 bases, with 6 bases lying between them. CDR3 size: 13 residues. Germline CDR1 reads SGHTA; CDR2 reads FQGNSA. Here the CDR3 reads CASSSQGNQPQHF. The CDR3, as DNA: TGTGCCAGCAGCTCACAGGGCAATCAGCCCCAGCATTTT. Looking up the rest from reference TRBV7-2 and TRBJ1-5 gives the full variable domain: GAGVSQSPSNKVTEKGKDVELRCDPISGHTALYWYRQSLGQGLEFLIYFQGNSAPDKSGLPSDRFSAERTGGSVSTLTIQRTQQEDSAVYLCASSSQGNQPQHFGDGTRLSIL.

V and J are TRBV27 and TRBJ1-2; 9 bases align to TRBD1. Trimming cost V 2 bases and J 4 bases; bases outside gene matches: 14. The CDR3 runs to 18 residues. The germline gives CDR1 MNHEY, CDR2 SMNVEV (reference sequence). The CDR3 DNA follows: TGTGCCAGCAGTTTAAGGCGGACAGGGGTCACCCTTGCCTATGGCTACACCTTC. Its protein is CASSLRRTGVTLAYGYTF.

The chain carries TRBV19 and TRBJ2-1, with D possibly matching TRBD2 (6 bases). This CDR3 spans 17 amino acids. CDR1 is LNHDA and CDR2 is SQIVND in the germline V gene (reference sequence). Trimming cost V 3 bases and J 4 bases, with 19 bases left between them. This chain's CDR3 is CASSIGAGIKIYNEQFF. The DNA for the CDR3 is TGTGCCAGTAGTATTGGGGCGGGGATTAAGATATACAATGAGCAGTTCTTC.

As DNA, the CDR3 is TGTGCCAGCAGCTTGGGTACAGGGTACACTGAAGCTTTCTTT. It codes for CASSLGTGYTEAFF. V and J are TRBV7-8 and TRBJ1-1, with D tentatively TRBD1 (6 bases). Germline values: CDR1 SGHVS, CDR2 FQNEAQ. The V gene lost 3 bases and the J gene lost 3 bases, with 11 bases spanning the gap. The CDR3 runs to 14 residues.

This clone was seen once. V is TRBV29-1 and J is TRBJ2-7; the match to TRBD1 covers 7 bases. The CDR3 is made up of 13 amino acids. The V gene end was trimmed by 4 bases and the J gene end by 4 bases; junction bases not matched to a gene: 7. Germline V CDR1 and CDR2: SQVTM, ANQGSEA. The DNA for the CDR3 is TGCAGCGTTGCTGAGACAGGGATATACGAGCAGTACTTC. Translating it yields CSVAETGIYEQYF.

This chain uses TRBV7-2 with TRBJ2-1; TRBD1 agrees at 10 bases. The CDR3 contains 15 residues. J gave up 5 bases and V 5 bases, and 6 bases lay outside the gene matches. Germline CDR1 reads SGHTA; CDR2 reads FQGNSA. The CDR3 reads CASSPDRGGHNEQFF. The DNA of the CDR3 is TGTGCCAGCAGCCCGGACAGGGGGGGCCACAATGAGCAGTTCTTC.

This sequence joins TRBV5-8 and TRBJ1-1; D is undetermined. Germline V lookup: CDR1 SGHTS, CDR2 YDEGEE. V was pared by 2 bases and J by 5 bases, with 10 bases between. The CDR3 is 13 residues long. The CDR3 region has the DNA TGTGCCAGCAGCTTATTATTGAGGACTGAAGCTTTCTTT. It translates to CASSLLLRTEAFF. Full variable domain (outside the CDR3, taken from reference TRBV5-8 and TRBJ1-1): EAGVTQSPTHLIKTRGQQATLRCSPISGHTSVYWYQQALGLGLQFLLWYDEGEERNRGNFPPRFSGRQFPNYSSELNVNALELEDSALYLCASSLLLRTEAFFGQGTRLTVV.

The chain combines TRBV30 with TRBJ2-1; a weak D match, TRBD1 (6 bases). This CDR3 comprises 15 residues. Deletions cut 0 bases from V and 3 bases from J, with 12 bases between. Germline CDR1 and CDR2: GTSNPN and SVGIG (reference sequence). The CDR3 here is CAWSVGRGFYNEQFF. CDR3 bases: TGTGCCTGGAGTGTAGGCAGGGGATTCTACAATGAGCAGTTCTTC.

This clone is a singleton in its sample. This chain uses TRBV5-3 with TRBJ2-1; 8 bases agree with TRBD1. TRBV5-3 qualifies as an ORF whose function is uncertain. There are 15 residues in the CDR3. Trimming removed 2 bases from V and 5 bases from J; junction bases left unmatched: 6. This CDR3 reads CARSFHGQGDNEQFF. The DNA for the CDR3 is TGTGCCAGAAGCTTTCACGGACAGGGAGACAATGAGCAGTTCTTC.

The chain has TRBV30 and TRBJ2-1, with 10 bases aligning to TRBD2. The length of the CDR3 is 15 residues. J gave up 6 bases and V 2 bases, and 7 bases lay outside the gene matches. Germline V gene sequence: CDR1 GTSNPN, CDR2 SVGIG (reference sequence). The CDR3 nucleotides are TGTGCCTGGAGTTCAAGCGGGAGGGCCATCAATGAGCAGTTCTTC. This translates into CAWSSSGRAINEQFF.

This sequence joins TRBV27 and TRBJ2-7; TRBD1 is a possible D gene (5 bases). Germline assignment: CDR1 MNHEY and CDR2 SMNVEV (reference sequence). CDR3 length: 14 residues. V lost 8 bases to trimming and J lost 4 bases, with 18 bases between them. The CDR3 loop reads CASGAEYPPYEQYF. The CDR3 nucleotides read TGTGCCAGCGGGGCGGAATACCCTCCTTACGAGCAGTACTTC.

The genes are TRBV5-4 and TRBJ1-1, with TRBD1 as a possible D gene (5 bases). V was cut by 0 bases and J by 8 bases, with 11 bases left in between. The CDR3 has 13 residues. Germline V gene lookup returns CDR1 SGHNT and CDR2 YYREEE (reference sequence). Written as DNA, the CDR3 is TGTGCCAGCAGCTTGGGAGCAGGGTTCGAAGCTTTCTTT. It translates to CASSLGAGFEAFF.

This rearrangement joins TRBV5-1 to TRBJ1-1, with 7 bases fitting TRBD1. The germline V gene encodes CDR1 SGHRS and CDR2 YFSETQ. The CDR3 has 15 amino acids. V shed 0 bases, J shed 1 base, and the junction held 3 bases outside the gene matches. The CDR3 DNA reads TGCGCCAGCAGCTTGGCGGGACAGCGGAACACTGAAGCTTTCTTT. Amino acids: CASSLAGQRNTEAFF.

The V and J genes are TRBV5-1 and TRBJ1-4; 9 nucleotides agree with TRBD1. CDR1 is SGHRS and CDR2 is YFSETQ in the germline V gene. The CDR3 runs 14 residues. The junction had 2 bases not matched to a gene; V was cut back by 4 bases and J by 4 bases. CDR3: CASSRDRVNEKLFF. CDR3 in DNA: TGCGCCAGCAGCCGGGACAGGGTTAATGAAAAACTGTTTTTT.

The V and J genes are TRBV10-1 and TRBJ2-7; 9 positions agree with TRBD2. J lost 0 bases, V lost 0 bases, and 0 bases had no gene match. Germline CDR1 reads WNHNN; CDR2 reads SYGVQD (reference sequence). The CDR3 consists of 15 residues. CDR3 protein: CASSESGLASYEQYF. The CDR3 DNA reads TGCGCCAGCAGTGAGTCGGGACTAGCCTCCTACGAGCAGTACTTC.